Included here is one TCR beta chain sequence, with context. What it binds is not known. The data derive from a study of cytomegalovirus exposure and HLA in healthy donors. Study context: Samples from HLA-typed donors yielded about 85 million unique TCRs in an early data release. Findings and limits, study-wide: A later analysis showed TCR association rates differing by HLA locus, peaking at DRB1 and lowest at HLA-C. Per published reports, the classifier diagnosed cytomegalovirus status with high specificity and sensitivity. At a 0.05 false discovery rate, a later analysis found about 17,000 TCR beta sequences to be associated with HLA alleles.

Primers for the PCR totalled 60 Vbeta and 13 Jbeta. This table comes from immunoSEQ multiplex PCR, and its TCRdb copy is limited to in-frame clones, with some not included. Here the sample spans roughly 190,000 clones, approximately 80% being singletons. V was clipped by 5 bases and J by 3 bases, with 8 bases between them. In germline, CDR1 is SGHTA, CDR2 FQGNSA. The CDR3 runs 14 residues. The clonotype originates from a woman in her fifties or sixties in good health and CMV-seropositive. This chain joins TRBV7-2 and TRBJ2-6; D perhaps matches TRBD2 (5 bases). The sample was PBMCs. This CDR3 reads CASSPRDGANVLTF. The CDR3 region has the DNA TGTGCCAGCAGCCCTCGGGATGGGGCCAACGTCCTGACTTTC.